This TCR beta chain derives from a study of T cells in Graves' hyperthyroidism and ophthalmopathy. Amplified TCR beta CDR3 regions derived from RNA transcripts. HTBI primers drove first-round RT-PCR of the TCR CDR3. In TCRdb, the multiplex PCR reads were re-called with MiXCR into one record per CDR3 protein. The sample shows around 350,000 distinct CDR3 sequences, about a sixth of them seen only once. CDR3 length: 14 amino acids. CDR1 and CDR2 (germline): SGHNT, YENEEA. Deletions cut 4 bases from V and 4 bases from J, with 12 bases between. This chain joins TRBV11-3 and TRBJ2-3, with D uncertain. The specimen was blood. The clonotype comes from a woman aged 25 to 39 with Graves' hyperthyroidism that later progressed to Graves' ophthalmopathy. Here the CDR3 DNA reads TGTGCCAGCAGCTCAGGTGTCACTCCAGATACGCAGTATTTT. Its translation: CASSSGVTPDTQYF.